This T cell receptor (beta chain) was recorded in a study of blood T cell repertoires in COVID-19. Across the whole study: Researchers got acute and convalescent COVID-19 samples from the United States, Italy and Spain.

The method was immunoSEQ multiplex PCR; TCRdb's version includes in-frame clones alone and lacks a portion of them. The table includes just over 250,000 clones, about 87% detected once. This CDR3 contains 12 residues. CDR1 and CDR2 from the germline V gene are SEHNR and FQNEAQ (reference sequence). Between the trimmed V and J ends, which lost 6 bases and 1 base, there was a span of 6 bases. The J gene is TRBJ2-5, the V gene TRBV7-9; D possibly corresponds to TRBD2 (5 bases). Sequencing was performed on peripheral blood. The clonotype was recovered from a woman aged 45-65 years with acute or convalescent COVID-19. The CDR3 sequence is CASRSGQETQYF. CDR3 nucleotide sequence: TGTGCCAGCAGAAGCGGCCAAGAGACCCAGTACTTC.